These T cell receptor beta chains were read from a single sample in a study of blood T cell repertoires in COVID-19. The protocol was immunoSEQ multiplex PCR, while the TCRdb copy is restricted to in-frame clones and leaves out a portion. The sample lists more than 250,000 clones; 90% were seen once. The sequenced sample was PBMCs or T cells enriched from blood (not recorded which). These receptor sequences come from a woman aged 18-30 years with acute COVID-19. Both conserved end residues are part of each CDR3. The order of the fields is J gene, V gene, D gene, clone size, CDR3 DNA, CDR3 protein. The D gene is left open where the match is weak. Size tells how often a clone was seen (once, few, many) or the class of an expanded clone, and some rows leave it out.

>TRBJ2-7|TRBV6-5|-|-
TGTGCCAGCAGCAGACGTGGGGGCAGGTACGAGCAGTACTTC
CASSRRGGRYEQYF
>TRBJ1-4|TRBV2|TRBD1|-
TGTGCCAGCAGAATTCCAGGGGGGACTAATGAAAAACTGTTTTTT
CASRIPGGTNEKLFF
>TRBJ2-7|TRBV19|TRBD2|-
TGTGCCAGTACCTTCCCCCCCCGGGAGGACCCCTACGAGCAGTACTTC
CASTFPPREDPYEQYF
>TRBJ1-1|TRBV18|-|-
TGTGCCAGCTCACCAACGGGTTCTACGTTCATGAACACTGAAGCTTTCTTT
CASSPTGSTFMNTEAFF
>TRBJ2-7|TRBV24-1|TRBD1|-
TGTGCCACCAGTGATTCAGCGGGACAGGGGGCCTACGAGCAGTACTTC
CATSDSAGQGAYEQYF
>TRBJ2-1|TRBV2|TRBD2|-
TGTGCCAGCAGTGTCGTGGGCATTTTAGCGGGAGGGCCAGTACATGGCTCCTACAATGAGCAGTTCTTC
CASSVVGILAGGPVHGSYNEQFF
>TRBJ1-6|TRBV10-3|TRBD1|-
TGTGCCATCAGGAGGACAGGGGAACGTTCACCCCTCCACTTT
CAIRRTGERSPLHF
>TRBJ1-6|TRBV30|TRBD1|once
TGTGCCTGGGACTTTATGACAGGGCCCCTCCACTTT
CAWDFMTGPLHF
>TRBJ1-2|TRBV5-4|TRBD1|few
TGTGCCAGCAGCTTTGGGACAGGGGGCGCCCCCAACTATGGCTACACCTTC
CASSFGTGGAPNYGYTF
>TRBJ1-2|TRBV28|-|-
TGTGCCAGCAGTCTTCCGGGGGTCTTCTATGGCTACACCTTC
CASSLPGVFYGYTF
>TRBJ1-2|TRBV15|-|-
TGTGCCACCGGGAGGGGCTCTAGCTATGGCTACACCTTC
CATGRGSSYGYTF
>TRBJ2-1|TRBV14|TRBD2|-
TGTGCCAGCAGCCAAGAACGGCTAGCGGGACGCAATGAGCAGTTCTTC
CASSQERLAGRNEQFF
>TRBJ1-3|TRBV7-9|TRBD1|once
TGTGCCAGCAGCGCGAATATTGGACAGGCCTCTGGAAACACCATATATTTT
CASSANIGQASGNTIYF
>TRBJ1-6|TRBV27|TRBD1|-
TGTGCCAGCGGAAGGGACAGGGATTCACCCCTCCACTTT
CASGRDRDSPLHF
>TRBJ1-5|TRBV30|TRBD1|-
TGTGCCTGGAGTAAAGGGACAGCAAATCAGCCCCAGCATTTT
CAWSKGTANQPQHF
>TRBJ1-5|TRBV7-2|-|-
TGTGCCAGCAGCTTAGTCAGGGCCCCTTCTCAGCCCCAGCATTTT
CASSLVRAPSQPQHF
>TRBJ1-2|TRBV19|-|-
TGTGCCAGTAGTATCGGGCGAACCGGGCTAAGGAGGAATGGCTACACCTTC
CASSIGRTGLRRNGYTF
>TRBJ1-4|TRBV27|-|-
TGTGCCAGCAGTTTATCCCGGGGGGGAAGGGAAGGTGAAAAACTGTTTTTT
CASSLSRGGREGEKLFF
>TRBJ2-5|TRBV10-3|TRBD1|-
TGTGCCATAGCGACAGGGGGCGGCGAGACCCAGTACTTC
CAIATGGGETQYF
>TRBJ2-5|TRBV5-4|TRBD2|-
TGTGCCAGCAGCTCACAAACTAGCGGGAGCGGAGAGACCCAGTACTTC
CASSSQTSGSGETQYF
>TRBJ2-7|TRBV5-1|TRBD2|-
TGCGCCAGCAGCTTGAGCGGGGCCCAGTACTTC
CASSLSGAQYF
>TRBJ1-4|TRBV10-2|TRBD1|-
TGCGCCAGCAGCCCAGGGGGGAGGCAACTGTTTTTT
CASSPGGRQLFF
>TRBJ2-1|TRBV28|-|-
TGTGCCAGCAGTTTACCCCCCCTAGGTGCGGGGAGCTCCTACAATGAGCAGTTCTTC
CASSLPPLGAGSSYNEQFF
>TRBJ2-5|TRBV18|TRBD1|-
TGTGCCAGCTCCCCGACAGGGATGGAGACCCAGTACTTC
CASSPTGMETQYF
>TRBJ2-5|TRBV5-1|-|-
TGCGCCAGCAGCTTGGGTGGCAGACAAGAGACCCAGTACTTC
CASSLGGRQETQYF
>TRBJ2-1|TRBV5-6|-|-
TGTGCCAGCAGCTTGGAACAGGGGAGGATCCGCAATGAGCAGTTCTTC
CASSLEQGRIRNEQFF
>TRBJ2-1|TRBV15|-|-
TGTGCCACCAGCAGAGCCCTCCCTAACAATGAGCAGTTCTTC
CATSRALPNNEQFF
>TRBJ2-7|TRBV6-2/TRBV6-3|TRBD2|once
TGTGCCAGCAGTGGGGCAGGAGCTAGCGGGCCCACCTCCTACGAGCAGTACTTC
CASSGAGASGPTSYEQYF
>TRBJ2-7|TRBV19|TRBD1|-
TGTGCCAGTAGTAGGGGGGGAACAGGGGGCCCCCCCTACGAGCAGTACTTC
CASSRGGTGGPPYEQYF
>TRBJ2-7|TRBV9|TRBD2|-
TGTGCCAGCAGCGTTCTAGCGGGCCCCTCCTACGAGCAGTACTTC
CASSVLAGPSYEQYF
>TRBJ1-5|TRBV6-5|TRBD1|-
TGTGCCAGCAGTTACAGTAAGACAGGGGGTAATCAGCCCCAGCATTTT
CASSYSKTGGNQPQHF
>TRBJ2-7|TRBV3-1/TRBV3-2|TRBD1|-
TGTGCCAGCAGCCGGACAGGGCACGAGCAGTACTTC
CASSRTGHEQYF
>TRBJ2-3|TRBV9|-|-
TGTGCCAGCAGCGTAGGGAGTCGGTTAGCGGTAGCAACAGATACGCAGTATTTT
CASSVGSRLAVATDTQYF
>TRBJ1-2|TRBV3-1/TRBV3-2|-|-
TGTGCCAGCAGGATGGACAACAACTATGGCTACACCTTC
CASRMDNNYGYTF
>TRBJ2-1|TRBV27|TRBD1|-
TGTGCCAGCAGTACAGGGGGCGGGGAGCAGTTCTTC
CASSTGGGEQFF
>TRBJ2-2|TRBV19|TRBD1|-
TGTGCCAGCAGCGACAGGGGGAACACCGGGGAGCTGTTTTTT
CASSDRGNTGELFF
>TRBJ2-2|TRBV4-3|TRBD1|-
TGCGCCAGCAGCCAAACAGGGGCCGGGAACACCGGGGAGCTGTTTTTT
CASSQTGAGNTGELFF
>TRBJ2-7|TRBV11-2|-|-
TGTGCCAGCAGCGAGTACCTAGCGACTGTCAACGAGCAGTACTTC
CASSEYLATVNEQYF
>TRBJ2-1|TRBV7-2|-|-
TGTGCCAGCAGCTTAGAAAGGTGGGGGGACGGTGAGCAGTTCTTC
CASSLERWGDGEQFF
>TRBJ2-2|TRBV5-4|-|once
TGTGCCAGCAGCTTGGCAGTGAACACCGGGGAGCTGTTTTTT
CASSLAVNTGELFF
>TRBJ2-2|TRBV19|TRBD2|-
TGTGCCAGTAGGGGACAGGGAGGACTAGCGGGAGGCACCGGGGAGCTGTTTTTT
CASRGQGGLAGGTGELFF
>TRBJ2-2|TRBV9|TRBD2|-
TGTGCCAGCAGCGTTAGCGGGAGTTTAGACACCGGGGAGCTGTTTTTT
CASSVSGSLDTGELFF
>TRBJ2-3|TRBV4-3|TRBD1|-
TGCGCCAGCAGCCAAGATACGGACAGGACCTACACAGATACGCAGTATTTT
CASSQDTDRTYTDTQYF
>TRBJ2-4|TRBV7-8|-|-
TGTGCCAGCAGCTTACCCAAGGGGGGCTTACAGGGGACTGGAAAAAACATTCAGTACTTC
CASSLPKGGLQGTGKNIQYF
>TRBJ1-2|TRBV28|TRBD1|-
TGTGCCAGCAGTATCCCGGGACAGGGACCAAGTAACTATGGCTACACCTTC
CASSIPGQGPSNYGYTF